A single sample is the source of the 4 T cell receptor beta chains below, sequenced in a study of T-cell memory formation after mild COVID-19. TCRdb used MiXCR to reprocess the 5' RACE reads, holding one entry per CDR3 protein. Found here are some 120,000 distinct CDR3 sequences, around 6.3% of them singletons; the top ten hold 2% to 2.5%. Sample: PBMCs or a T cell subset sorted from them (not recorded which). The receptors come from an adult woman who had mild COVID-19 (a few samples of this study predate the infection). Cell type and time point are not known.

This clonotype was seen many times. The CDR3 sequence is CASSLRTSGSKEQYF. CDR3 DNA: TGTGCCAGCAGCCTACGGACTAGCGGGAGTAAGGAGCAGTACTTC. The chain links TRBV7-2 to TRBJ2-7; 13 bases are shared with TRBD2. The CDR3 spans 15 residues. Per germline, CDR1 SGHTA and CDR2 FQGNSA. V lost 5 bases to trimming and J lost 7 bases; unmatched junction nucleotides: 8.

The chain joins TRBV6-5 to TRBJ1-1; 9 nucleotides agree with TRBD1. Germline CDR1 MNHEY, CDR2 SVGAGI. This CDR3 region has 12 residues. J gave up 8 bases and V 5 bases, and 3 bases lay outside the gene matches. The CDR3 DNA follows: TGTGCCAGCAGTGAGACAGGGGGGGAAGCTTTCTTT. It yields the protein CASSETGGEAFF.

This sequence joins TRBV10-3 and TRBJ2-7, with a weak D call TRBD2 (6 bases). Germline CDR1 and CDR2: ENHRY and SYGVKD. The CDR3 runs 14 residues. Trimming cost V 2 bases and J 7 bases, with 15 bases left between them. As DNA, the CDR3 is TGTGCCATCAGTGAGACTAGCCCCCAGGCGGAGCAGTACTTC. Protein product: CAISETSPQAEQYF.

The chain's CDR3 is CATNDGATGELFF. Written as DNA, the CDR3 is TGTGCCACCAACGATGGGGCCACCGGGGAGCTGTTTTTT. The chain links TRBV24-1 to TRBJ2-2; maybe TRBD1 (5 bases). Germline CDR1 reads KGHDR; CDR2 reads SFDVKD. Trimming pared 8 bases from V and 4 bases from J, leaving 10 bases between. The length of the CDR3 is 13 residues.